These 8 T cell receptor beta chains were sequenced from one sample in a study of metastatic and nonmetastatic thyroid tumors. With MiXCR, TCRdb reprocessed the PCR reads. This repertoire shows tens of thousands of clones, around 20% found once; its top ten account for 4% to 5%. Patients were all untreated before their thyroid surgery. Sequenced material: blood. These receptor sequences come from a female donor with papillary thyroid cancer or a benign thyroid nodule (not recorded which). Some clones in this sample may be carry-over from other donors' samples.

This clone was seen a few times. This may be a read error: a much more frequent sequence differs by one nucleotide. The chain employs TRBV24-1 and TRBJ2-1; D unresolved. This CDR3 is 17 amino acids long. Per germline, CDR1 KGHDR and CDR2 SFDVKD. The CDR3 reads CATSDPGQALSYNDQFF. DNA of the CDR3: TGTGCCACCAGTGATCCCGGGCAGGCCCTCTCCTACAATGATCAGTTCTTC.

Details on this clone: As the CDR3 is not closed by the conserved phenylalanine or tryptophan, this likely results from a read error. The genes are TRBV5-1 and TRBJ1-1; D possibly corresponds to TRBD1 (6 bases). CDR1 is SGHRS, CDR2 YFSETQ, per germline. V lost 6 bases to trimming and J lost 7 bases, with 22 bases between them. CDR3 length equals 15 residues. CDR3 nucleotides: TGCGCCAGCAATCAGAACGGGGGGACAACGGTTGAAGCTTTCCTT. This codes for CASNQNGGTTVEAFL.

Turning to this clone: A much larger clone lies one base from this, so it may be a read error. This chain's CDR3 is CASSRQGAKNIQHF. The DNA for the CDR3 is TGTGCCAGCAGCCGACAGGGAGCCAAAAACATTCAGCACTTC. This chain joins TRBV9 and TRBJ2-4; 7 positions match TRBD1. The V gene's germline CDR1 is SGDLS and CDR2 YYNGEE. The CDR3 length is 14 residues.

The chain has TRBV28 and TRBJ2-6; 7 bases agree with TRBD1. The V gene end was trimmed by 4 bases and the J gene end by 7 bases; junction bases not matched to a gene: 16. This CDR3 region has 18 residues. Germline V gene data show CDR1 as MDHEN and CDR2 as SYDVKM. The chain's CDR3 is CASSYTGQVLVGANVLTF. The DNA for the CDR3 is TGTGCCAGCAGTTACACCGGACAGGTGTTAGTTGGTGCCAACGTCCTGACTTTC. Together with reference TRBV28 and TRBJ2-6, the CDR3 gives the full variable domain: DVKVTQSSRYLVKRTGEKVFLECVQDMDHENMFWYRQDPGLGLRLIYFSYDVKMKEKGDIPEGYSVSREKKERFSLILESASTNQTSMYLCASSYTGQVLVGANVLTFGAGSRLTVL.

The table lists this clone with many counts. The sample contains more than one DNA sequence encoding this CDR3. The chain links TRBV11-2 to TRBJ1-6, with D uncertain. The CDR3 contains 15 residues. The V gene lost 0 bases and the J gene lost 2 bases, with 5 bases spanning the gap. Germline V CDR1 and CDR2: SGHAT, FQNNGV. CDR3 in amino acids: CASSLDNPYNSPLHF. Here the CDR3 DNA reads TGTGCCAGCAGCTTAGACAACCCCTATAATTCACCCCTCCACTTT.

In the case of this clone: At one end the junction does not follow the germline gene, possibly because of a read error. The rearrangement joins TRBV6-5 to TRBJ2-6, with a possible D match to TRBD1 (5 bases). In germline, CDR1 is MNHEY, CDR2 SVGAGI. The CDR3 totals 18 residues. The CDR3 nucleotides read TGTGCCAGCAGTTGCGTCGGTGCCCGTTCGAGTGGGGCCAACGTCATGACTTTC. As protein: CASSCVGARSSGANVMTF.

This clone was recorded many times. The chain recombines TRBV18 with TRBJ1-1; D may be TRBD1 (5 bases). V was pared by 3 bases and J by 1 base, with 6 bases between. The CDR3 contains 13 residues. Germline values: CDR1 KGHSH, CDR2 LQKENI. The DNA for the CDR3 is TGTGCCAGCTCACCGACAGCGAACACTGAAGCTTTCTTT. This sequence encodes CASSPTANTEAFF. The full variable domain, with the rest looked up from reference TRBV18 and TRBJ1-1, is NAGVMQNPRHLVRRRGQEARLRCSPMKGHSHVYWYRQLPEEGLKFMVYLQKENIIDESGMPKERFSAEFPKEGPSILRIQQVVRGDSAAYFCASSPTANTEAFFGQGTRLTVV.

This clone was counted many times. The CDR3 bases are TGTGCCATCAGTGAGACAGGGTGGTATGGCTACACCTTC. It translates to CAISETGWYGYTF. This chain joins TRBV10-3 and TRBJ1-2; D may be TRBD1 (6 bases). Germline lookup yields CDR1 ENHRY and CDR2 SYGVKD. This CDR3 contains 13 residues. V was clipped by 2 bases and J by 5 bases, with 9 bases between them.